These T cell receptor beta chains were read from a single sample in a study of T cell responses to AZD1222 COVID-19 vaccine. The protocol was immunoSEQ multiplex PCR, while the TCRdb copy is restricted to in-frame clones and leaves out a portion. The table includes 110,000 to 150,000 clones, approximately 93% detected once. Here the sequenced sample was peripheral blood, taken after recovery from COVID-19. Receptors were obtained from an adult who had recovered from COVID-19. Both conserved end residues are part of each CDR3. The D gene is left open where the match is weak. Clone size is not always given. Where it is, it says once, few, many or a class for expanded clones.

v_call	j_call	d_call	clone_size	cdr3_nt	cdr3_aa
TRBV20-1	TRBJ1-1	NA	NA	TGCAGTGCTAGAGATGAGGGTGAAGCTTTCTTT	CSARDEGEAFF
TRBV7-8	TRBJ2-4	NA	NA	TGTGCCAGCAGCTTGAGGGGGGCTGGAGACATTCAGTACTTC	CASSLRGAGDIQYF
TRBV7-3	TRBJ1-1	NA	NA	TGTGCCAGCAGCTTATCGCCGGCAGGGAACACTGAAGCTTTCTTT	CASSLSPAGNTEAFF
TRBV5-4	TRBJ1-1	NA	once	TGTGCCAGCAGCTACCGGGGGGGTGGGACTGAAGCTTTCTTT	CASSYRGGGTEAFF
TRBV4-1	TRBJ2-7	NA	NA	TGCGCCAGCAGCCAACGGCAGTTCTACGAGCAGTACTTC	CASSQRQFYEQYF
TRBV12-3/TRBV12-4	TRBJ2-1	NA	few	TGTGCCAGCAGCTTGATAGCGTTTGGTGAGCAGTTCTTC	CASSLIAFGEQFF
TRBV9	TRBJ1-3	NA	NA	TGTGCCAGCAGCCAGGGGTCGGGACTTGGAAACACCATATATTTT	CASSQGSGLGNTIYF
TRBV9	TRBJ1-2	NA	few	TGTGCCAGCAGCGTAGTAGGGAACTATGGCTACACCTTC	CASSVVGNYGYTF
TRBV2	TRBJ1-1	NA	NA	TGTGCCAGCAGTGTTCATGGGAGGCGGGGCGTGAACACTGAAGCTTTCTTT	CASSVHGRRGVNTEAFF
TRBV21-1	TRBJ1-2	NA	once	TGTGCCAGCAGCAAAGATCTTCGGACAGGGGGTGGCTACACCTTC	CASSKDLRTGGGYTF
TRBV27	TRBJ2-1	NA	NA	TGTGCCAGCAGTCAGGGAATCAATGAGCAGTTCTTC	CASSQGINEQFF
TRBV11-2	TRBJ2-7	TRBD1	NA	TGTGCCAGCAGCCCCCCACAGGGGGCCCCCTACGAGCAGTACTTC	CASSPPQGAPYEQYF
TRBV27	TRBJ1-2	NA	NA	TGTGCCAGCAGTTTAATCGGGGGCGTCGACAATGGCTACACCTTC	CASSLIGGVDNGYTF
TRBV4-1	TRBJ2-7	TRBD1	once	TGCGCCAGCAGCTTGATCCCGGGACAGGGTGATATGGGCGAGCAGTACTTC	CASSLIPGQGDMGEQYF
TRBV10-2	TRBJ2-1	TRBD2	NA	TGCGCCAGCACCGATAGCGGGAGGGCCTACAATGAGCAGTTCTTC	CASTDSGRAYNEQFF
TRBV18	TRBJ2-7	TRBD1	NA	TGTGCCAGCTCACCACCGTCGGGACAGGGAAACTACGAGCAGTACTTC	CASSPPSGQGNYEQYF
TRBV2	TRBJ1-3	NA	NA	TGTGCCAGCAAGAGGGAGAGCTCTGGAAACACCATATATTTT	CASKRESSGNTIYF
TRBV2	TRBJ2-1	TRBD2	once	TGTGCCAGCAGTCTAGCGGGAGAGAGCCATGAGCAGTTCTTC	CASSLAGESHEQFF